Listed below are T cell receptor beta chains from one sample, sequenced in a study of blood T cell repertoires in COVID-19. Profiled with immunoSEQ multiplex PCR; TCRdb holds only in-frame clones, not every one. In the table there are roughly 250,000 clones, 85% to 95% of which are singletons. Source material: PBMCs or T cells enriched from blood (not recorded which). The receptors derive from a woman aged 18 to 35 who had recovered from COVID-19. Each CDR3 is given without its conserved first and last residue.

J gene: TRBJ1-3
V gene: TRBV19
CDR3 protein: ASSRQGASGNTIY

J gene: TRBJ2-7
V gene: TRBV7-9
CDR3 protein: ASSLERREQY

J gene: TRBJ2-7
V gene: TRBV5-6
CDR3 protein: ASSDRLAGEQY

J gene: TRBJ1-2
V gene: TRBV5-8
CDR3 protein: ASSRGQEGYGYT

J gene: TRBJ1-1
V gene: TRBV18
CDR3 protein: ASSPGQVTEAF

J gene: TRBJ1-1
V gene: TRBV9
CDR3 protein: ASSVQGHTEAF

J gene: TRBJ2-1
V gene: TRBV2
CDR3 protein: ASSVQGLAVGNEQF

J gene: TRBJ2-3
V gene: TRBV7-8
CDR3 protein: ASSLGVGHATTDTQY

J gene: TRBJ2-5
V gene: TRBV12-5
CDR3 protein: ASGGTGTETQY

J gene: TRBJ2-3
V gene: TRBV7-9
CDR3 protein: ASRTPGAGPDTQY

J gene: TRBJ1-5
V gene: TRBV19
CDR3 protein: ASSPGHEYSNQPQH

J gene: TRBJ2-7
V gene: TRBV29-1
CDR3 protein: SVDTLAGGRYEQY

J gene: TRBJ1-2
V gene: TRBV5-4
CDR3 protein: ASSLGFRGWGYT

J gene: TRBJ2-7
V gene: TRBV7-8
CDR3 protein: ASSLSQGSYEQY

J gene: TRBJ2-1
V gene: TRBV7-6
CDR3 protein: ASSGRSGRSNEQF

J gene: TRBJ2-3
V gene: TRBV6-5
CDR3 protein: ASSYSWREKVDTQY

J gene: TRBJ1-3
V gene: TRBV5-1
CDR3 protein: ASSSRDRGPGNTIY

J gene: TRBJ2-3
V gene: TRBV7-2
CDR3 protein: ASSIQGPDTQY

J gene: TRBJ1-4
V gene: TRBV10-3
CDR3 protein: AISESAGGREKLF

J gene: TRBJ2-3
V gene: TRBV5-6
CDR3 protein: ASTLSGGSTDTQY

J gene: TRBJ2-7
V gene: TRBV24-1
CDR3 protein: ATSDLGTESYEQY

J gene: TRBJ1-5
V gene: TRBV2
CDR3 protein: ASSLGPGGNQPQH

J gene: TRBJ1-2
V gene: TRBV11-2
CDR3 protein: ASRSGQGATYGYT

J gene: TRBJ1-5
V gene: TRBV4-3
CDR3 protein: ASSQDPERPQH

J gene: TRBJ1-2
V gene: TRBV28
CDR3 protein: ASSFFSRGYT

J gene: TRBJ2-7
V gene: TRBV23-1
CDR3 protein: ASSQHNRYRGRHYEQY

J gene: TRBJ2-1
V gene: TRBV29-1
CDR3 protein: SVEGGTDFSPSSYNEQF

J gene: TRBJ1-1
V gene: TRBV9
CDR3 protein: ASSGLGQNEAF

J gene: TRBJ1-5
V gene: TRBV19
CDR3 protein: ASSYAGENSNQPQH

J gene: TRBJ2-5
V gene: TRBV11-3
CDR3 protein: ASSQGAEETQY

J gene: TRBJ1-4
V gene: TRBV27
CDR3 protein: ASSLRPGVGEKLF

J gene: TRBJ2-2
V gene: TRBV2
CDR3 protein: ASRVPDRLNTGELF

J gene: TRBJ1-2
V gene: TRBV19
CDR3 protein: ASRRDTTTGYGYT

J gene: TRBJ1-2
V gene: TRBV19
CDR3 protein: ASSILRDIDYGYT

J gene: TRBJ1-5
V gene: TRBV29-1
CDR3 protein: SVSGNSNQPQH

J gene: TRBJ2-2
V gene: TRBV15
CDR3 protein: ATSKGLASNTGELF

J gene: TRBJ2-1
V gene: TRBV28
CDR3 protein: ASRLQGTVGEQF

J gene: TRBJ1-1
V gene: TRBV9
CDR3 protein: ASSVGAGMNTEAF

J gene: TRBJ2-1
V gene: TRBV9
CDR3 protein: ASSVAPDNEQF

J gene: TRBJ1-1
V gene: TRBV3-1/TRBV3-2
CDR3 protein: ASSPLRGSEAF

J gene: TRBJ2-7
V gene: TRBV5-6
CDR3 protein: ASSLDPLAAESYEQY

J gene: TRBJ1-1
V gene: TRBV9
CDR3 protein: ASSVVISPENTEAF

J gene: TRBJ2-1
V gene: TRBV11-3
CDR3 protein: ASSLGQGGFNEQF

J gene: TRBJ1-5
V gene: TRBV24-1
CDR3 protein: ATSDRQSNQPQH

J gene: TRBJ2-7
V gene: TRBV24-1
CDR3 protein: ATSDLGQRSSYEQY

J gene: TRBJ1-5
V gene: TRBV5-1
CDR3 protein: ASSIWDDGQGLLPMGQPQH

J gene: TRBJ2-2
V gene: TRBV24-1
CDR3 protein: ATSGPGQGRLAGELF